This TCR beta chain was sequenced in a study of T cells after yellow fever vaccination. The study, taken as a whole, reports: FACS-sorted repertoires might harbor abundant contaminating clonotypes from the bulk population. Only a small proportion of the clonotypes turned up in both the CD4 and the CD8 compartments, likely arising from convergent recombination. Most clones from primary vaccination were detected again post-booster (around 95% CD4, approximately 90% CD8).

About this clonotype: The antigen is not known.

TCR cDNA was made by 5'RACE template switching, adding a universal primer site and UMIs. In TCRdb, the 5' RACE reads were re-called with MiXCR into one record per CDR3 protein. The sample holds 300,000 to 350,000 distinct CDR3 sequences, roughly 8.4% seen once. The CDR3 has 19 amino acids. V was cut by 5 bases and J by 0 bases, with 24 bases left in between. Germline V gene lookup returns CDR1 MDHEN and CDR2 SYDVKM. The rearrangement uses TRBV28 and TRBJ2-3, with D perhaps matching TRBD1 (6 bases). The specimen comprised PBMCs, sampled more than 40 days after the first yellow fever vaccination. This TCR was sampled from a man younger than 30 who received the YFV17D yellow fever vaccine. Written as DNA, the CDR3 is TGTGCCAGCAGTGCAGTGGGGGTGGGGGCGGTTAAAAGCACAGATACGCAGTATTTT. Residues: CASSAVGVGAVKSTDTQYF. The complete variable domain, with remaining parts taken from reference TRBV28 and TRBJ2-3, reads DVKVTQSSRYLVKRTGEKVFLECVQDMDHENMFWYRQDPGLGLRLIYFSYDVKMKEKGDIPEGYSVSREKKERFSLILESASTNQTSMYLCASSAVGVGAVKSTDTQYFGPGTRLTVL.